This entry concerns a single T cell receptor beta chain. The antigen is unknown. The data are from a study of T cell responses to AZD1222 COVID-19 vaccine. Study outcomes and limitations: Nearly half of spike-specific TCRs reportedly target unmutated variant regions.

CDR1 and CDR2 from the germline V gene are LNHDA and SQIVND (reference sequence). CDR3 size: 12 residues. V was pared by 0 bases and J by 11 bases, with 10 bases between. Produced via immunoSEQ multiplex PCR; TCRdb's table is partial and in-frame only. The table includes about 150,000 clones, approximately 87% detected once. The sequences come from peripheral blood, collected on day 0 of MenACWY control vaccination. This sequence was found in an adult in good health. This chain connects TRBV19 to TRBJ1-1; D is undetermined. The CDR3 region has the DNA TGTGCCAGTAGTATAGACGCAGGTGAGGCTTTCTTT. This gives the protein CASSIDAGEAFF.